This T cell receptor beta chain was profiled in a study of beta chain features in type 1 diabetes. Across the whole study: Taken together, all samples contributed around 100,000,000 examined sorted cells. Study-wide results and limits: A definitive answer on HLA type influencing TCRB rearrangement was not reached here.

The germline V gene encodes CDR1 SGDLS and CDR2 YYNGEE. There are 14 residues in the CDR3. Trimming took 3 bases from V and 9 from J; bases not matched to a gene: 7. Sorted populations all exceeded 95% purity. This clone was seen more than once but under ten times. Its antigen remains unknown. All of the isolated RNA was reverse transcribed, so expressed TCRB transcripts were sequenced. The repertoire was sequenced with immunoSEQ multiplex PCR; TCRdb's copy has only in-frame clones and lacks some. The sample lists about 620,000 clones; around 15% were seen once. This sequence was found in a man aged 18 to 30 in good health. Sequencing input: naive CD4+ T cells from blood. This chain links TRBV9 with TRBJ1-5; 9 bases agree with TRBD1. CDR3 coding DNA: TGTGCCAGCAGCGCAACAGGGGGCCTACGGCCCCAGCATTTT. This encodes CASSATGGLRPQHF.